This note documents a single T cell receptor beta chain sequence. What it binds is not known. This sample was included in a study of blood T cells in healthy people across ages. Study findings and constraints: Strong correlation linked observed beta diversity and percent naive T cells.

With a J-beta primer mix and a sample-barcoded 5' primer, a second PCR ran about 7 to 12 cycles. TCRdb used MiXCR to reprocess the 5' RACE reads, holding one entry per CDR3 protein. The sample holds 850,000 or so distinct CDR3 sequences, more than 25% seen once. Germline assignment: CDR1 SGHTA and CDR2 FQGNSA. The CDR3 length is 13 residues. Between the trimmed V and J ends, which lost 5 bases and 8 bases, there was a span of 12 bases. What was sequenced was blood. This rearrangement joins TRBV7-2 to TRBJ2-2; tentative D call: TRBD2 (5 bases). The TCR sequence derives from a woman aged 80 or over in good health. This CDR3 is CASSNGLAGELFF. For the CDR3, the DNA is TGTGCCAGCAGCAACGGACTTGCGGGGGAGCTGTTTTTT. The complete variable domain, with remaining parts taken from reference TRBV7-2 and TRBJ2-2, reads GAGVSQSPSNKVTEKGKDVELRCDPISGHTALYWYRQSLGQGLEFLIYFQGNSAPDKSGLPSDRFSAERTGGSVSTLTIQRTQQEDSAVYLCASSNGLAGELFFGEGSRLTVL.